The 8 T cell receptor beta chains in this list originate from one sample, sequenced in a study of long-term antiretroviral therapy in people with HIV (dated by TCRdb to 2022 to 2024). The immunoSEQ hsTCRB v3.0 assay was used at survey level resolution to sequence the TRB variable region. TCRdb mirrors the immuneACCESS table, restricted to in-frame sequences. Some clones are absent from its copies; in checked studies, under half trace to an unresolved V gene, and the reason for the others is unknown. The table for this sample lists more than 20,000 clones; roughly 79% of them were counted only once. The ten largest clones take up 4.6% of the sample. This sample comprised unsorted PBMCs, obtained 0.5 years after starting antiretroviral therapy. Every receptor here comes from a man younger than 35 with HIV.

The chain links TRBV18 to TRBJ1-3, with 8 bases aligning to TRBD1. CDR1 KGHSH and CDR2 LQKENI come from the germline V gene. After removal of 5 bases from V and 6 bases from J, the junction contained 12 bases not matched to a gene. The CDR3 covers 16 residues. CDR3 loop: CASSSSRGRIENTIYF. The CDR3 nucleotides are TGTGCCAGCTCATCCTCCAGGGGGCGAATCGAAAACACCATATATTTT.

The rearrangement joins TRBV4-3 to TRBJ1-4; 8 nucleotides match TRBD1. Germline V gene sequence: CDR1 LGHNA, CDR2 YSLEER. This CDR3 region has 16 residues. Losses at the gene ends were 0 bases for V and 7 bases for J; bases not matched to a gene: 7. This chain's CDR3 is CASSQDRGQVAEKLFF. DNA for the CDR3: TGCGCCAGCAGCCAAGATCGGGGACAGGTGGCTGAAAAACTGTTTTTT.

V gene TRBV5-6 combines with J gene TRBJ2-5; 7 bases align to TRBD1. The V and J ends lost 4 bases and 4 bases, in that order; junction bases with no gene match: 7. The CDR3 extends over 14 amino acids. Germline-derived CDR1 and CDR2 are SGHDT and YYEEEE. CDR3 residues: CASSKGTVRETQYF. CDR3 coding DNA: TGTGCCAGCAGCAAAGGGACAGTTAGAGAGACCCAGTACTTC.

Details on this clone: A junction end diverges from the germline sequence, so it may reflect a read error. J is TRBJ2-3 and V is TRBV7-3; TRBD2 aligns across 9 bases. The CDR3 contains 13 residues. CDR1 SGHTA and CDR2 FQGTGA come from the germline V gene. CDR3 sequence reads: CASTQREGTSLHF. The CDR3 DNA is TGTGCCAGCACCCAGCGGGAAGGGACTAGCTTACATTTT.

This sequence joins TRBV6-4 and TRBJ2-6; D is unclear. V lost 5 bases and J lost 0, with 5 bases in between. The CDR3 length is 14 residues. CDR1 MRHNA and CDR2 SNTAGT come from the germline V gene. The CDR3 region is CASSINSGANVLTF. Here the CDR3 DNA reads TGTGCCAGCAGTATTAACTCTGGGGCCAACGTCCTGACTTTC.

The V and J genes are TRBV5-8 and TRBJ2-2; D not certain. This CDR3 has 15 amino acids. V lost 0 bases, J lost 5 bases, and 11 bases lay in between. CDR1 is SGHTS and CDR2 is YDEGEE in the germline V gene. The CDR3 loop reads CASSLDDFWTGELFF. In DNA, the CDR3 is TGTGCCAGCAGCTTGGATGATTTTTGGACCGGGGAGCTGTTTTTT.

The chain carries TRBV18 and TRBJ1-5, with D possibly being TRBD1 (5 bases). The CDR3 sequence is 15 residues long. The germline CDR1 and CDR2 sequences are KGHSH and LQKENI. V shed 6 bases and J shed 4 bases, with 16 bases lying between them. The CDR3 here is CASSGTSNLNQPQHF. CDR3 nucleotide sequence: TGTGCCAGCTCCGGGACCAGTAATTTGAATCAGCCCCAGCATTTT. Looking up the rest from reference TRBV18 and TRBJ1-5 gives the full variable domain: NAGVMQNPRHLVRRRGQEARLRCSPMKGHSHVYWYRQLPEEGLKFMVYLQKENIIDESGMPKERFSAEFPKEGPSILRIQQVVRGDSAAYFCASSGTSNLNQPQHFGDGTRLSIL.

This chain connects TRBV6-5 to TRBJ1-1, with D perhaps TRBD1 (5 bases). Trimming removed 0 bases at V and 0 bases at J, with 11 bases between. From germline, CDR1 is MNHEY and CDR2 SVGAGI. This CDR3 is built from 16 residues. The CDR3 is CASSYSGRALNTEAFF. The CDR3 DNA is TGTGCCAGCAGTTACTCGGGCAGGGCCTTGAACACTGAAGCTTTCTTT.